What follows are 2 T cell receptor beta chains derived from one specimen sequenced in a study of OX40 agonist ivuxolimab in advanced cancers. Using immunoSEQ multiplex PCR, the repertoire was profiled, and TCRdb retains in-frame clones only, with some absent. The table lists roughly 62,000 clones, more than 65% of them singletons. Source: CD4+ or CD8+ T cells sorted from blood, taken in a trial of the OX40 agonist ivuxolimab. These TCRs come from an adult with an advanced solid tumor such as melanoma, head and neck, liver or kidney cancer.

The chain has TRBV25-1 and TRBJ2-7; TRBD1 aligns across 8 bases. The germline V gene has CDR1 MGHDK and CDR2 SYGVNS. V was clipped by 5 bases and J by 2 bases; unmatched bases: 8. The CDR3 extends over 15 amino acids. The DNA for the CDR3 is TGTGCCAGCAGTAGAAATGCGGGACAGGCCTACGAGCAGTACTTC. Residues: CASSRNAGQAYEQYF.

This sequence joins TRBV14 and TRBJ1-1; possible D gene TRBD1, 5 bases. Germline-derived CDR1 and CDR2 are SGHDN and FVKESK. V lost 4 bases and J lost 7, with 10 bases in between. The length of the CDR3 is 12 residues. CDR3 loop: CASSRGGFEAFF. CDR3 in DNA: TGTGCCAGCAGCCGGGGGGGATTTGAAGCTTTCTTT.